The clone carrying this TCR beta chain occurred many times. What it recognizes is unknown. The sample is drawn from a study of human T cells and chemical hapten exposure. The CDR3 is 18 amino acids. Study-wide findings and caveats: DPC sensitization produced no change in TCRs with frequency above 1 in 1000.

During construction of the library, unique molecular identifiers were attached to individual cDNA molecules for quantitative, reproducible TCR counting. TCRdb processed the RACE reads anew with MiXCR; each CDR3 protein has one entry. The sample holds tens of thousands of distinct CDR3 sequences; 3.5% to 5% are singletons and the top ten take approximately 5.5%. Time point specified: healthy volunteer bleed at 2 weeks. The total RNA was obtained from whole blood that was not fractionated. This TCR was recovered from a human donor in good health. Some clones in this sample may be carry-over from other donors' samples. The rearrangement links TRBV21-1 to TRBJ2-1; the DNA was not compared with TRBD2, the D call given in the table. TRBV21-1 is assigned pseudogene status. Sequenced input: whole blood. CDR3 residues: CASSVIRRAGDSYNEQFF. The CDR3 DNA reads TGTGCCAGCAGCGTGATCCGAAGAGCGGGAGACTCCTACAATGAGCAGTTCTTC.